One sample yielded the 20 T cell receptor beta chains listed below, sequenced in a study of T cell responses to AZD1222 COVID-19 vaccine. Only in-frame clones appear in the TCRdb table, and some are missing; sequencing was by immunoSEQ multiplex PCR. This sample has more than 70,000 clones, with roughly 87% found just once. This sample comprised peripheral blood, obtained 28 days after the second AZD1222 dose. These receptors came from an adult who received the AZD1222 COVID-19 vaccine.

J is TRBJ1-3 and V is TRBV7-8, with a tentative D call TRBD1 (5 bases). The germline V gene encodes CDR1 SGHVS and CDR2 FQNEAQ. This CDR3 is 16 amino acids long. V lost 6 bases, J lost 0 bases, and 15 bases lay in between. CDR3 bases: TGTGCCAGCAGTCGTGAGGGGCCAAGCTCTGGAAACACCATATATTTT. Its translation is CASSREGPSSGNTIYF.

This clone has just a few counts. The gene calls are TRBV3-1 (or the pseudogene TRBV3-2) and TRBJ2-1; the match to TRBD2 covers 12 bases. Germline V gives CDR1 LGHDT, CDR2 YNNKEL (reference sequence). The CDR3 is 14 amino acids. V trimming: 10 bases; J trimming: 8 bases; junction bases outside the gene matches: 9. CDR3 nucleotide sequence: TGTGCCACCGCGACTAGCGGGAGTTTTCATGAGCAGTTCTTC. Translating it yields CATATSGSFHEQFF.

This rearrangement joins TRBV18 to TRBJ1-5; the D is unclear. V lost 2 bases, J lost 0 bases, and 5 bases lay in between. The CDR3 is 14 residues long. Germline V gene data show CDR1 as KGHSH and CDR2 as LQKENI. The CDR3 loop reads CASSPGVSNQPQHF. The CDR3 DNA is TGTGCCAGCTCACCAGGGGTTAGCAATCAGCCCCAGCATTTT.

This clone is medium-sized by share. The chain is built from TRBV4-3 and TRBJ1-5; D gene unclear. V gave up 0 bases and J gave up 0 bases, with 12 bases separating them. Germline CDR1 is LGHNA and CDR2 is YSLEER. The CDR3 has 17 amino acids. The CDR3 bases are TGCGCCAGCAGCCAAGAACGGCAGGCGTATAGCAATCAGCCCCAGCATTTT. Translating it yields CASSQERQAYSNQPQHF.

The rearrangement joins TRBV23-1 to TRBJ1-3; maybe TRBD1 (6 bases). Being an ORF, TRBV23-1 has a function that is uncertain. The CDR3 is 16 amino acids. The germline V and J ends were trimmed by 4 bases and 1 base, with 14 bases remaining between them. The CDR3 spells CASSPCGGGSGNTIYF. CDR3 DNA: TGCGCCAGCAGTCCATGTGGAGGGGGGTCTGGAAACACCATATATTTT.

CDR3 region: CAISRDRAPGNTIYF. DNA of the CDR3: TGTGCCATCAGTCGAGACAGAGCTCCTGGAAACACCATATATTTT. V gene TRBV10-3 combines with J gene TRBJ1-3; D is possibly TRBD1 (5 bases). Germline values: CDR1 ENHRY, CDR2 SYGVKD. This CDR3 spans 15 amino acids. Deletions cut 5 bases from V and 2 bases from J, with 13 bases between.

The chain combines TRBV7-9 with TRBJ2-7, with D perhaps TRBD1 (5 bases). The CDR3 has 15 residues. Germline V CDR1 and CDR2: SEHNR, FQNEAQ (reference sequence). V lost 7 bases, J lost 2 bases, and 18 bases lay in between. CDR3: CASTPVQGGAYEQYF. The CDR3 nucleotides read TGTGCCAGCACCCCGGTTCAGGGTGGGGCCTACGAGCAGTACTTC. Variable domain in full (rest from reference TRBV7-9 and TRBJ2-7): DTGVSQNPRHKITKRGQNVTFRCDPISEHNRLYWYRQTLGQGPEFLTYFQNEAQLEKSRLLSDRFSAERPKGSFSTLEIQRTEQGDSAMYLCASTPVQGGAYEQYFGPGTRLTVT.

In its sample, this clone was seen once. The genes are TRBV7-2 and TRBJ2-7, with 8 positions matching TRBD2. The germline CDR1 and CDR2 sequences are SGHTA and FQGNSA. CDR3 length: 15 residues. Trimming removed 5 bases from V and 0 bases from J; junction bases left unmatched: 6. The DNA of the CDR3 is TGTGCCAGCAGCCCGCTAGCGGGTAGCTCCTACGAGCAGTACTTC. Translation: CASSPLAGSSYEQYF.

The chain is built from TRBV3-1 (or the pseudogene TRBV3-2) and TRBJ1-2; D gene unclear. Germline-derived CDR1 and CDR2 are LGHDT and YNNKEL (reference sequence). V shed 3 bases and J shed 7 bases, with 15 bases lying between them. This CDR3 contains 14 residues. The CDR3 DNA sequence: TGTGCCAGCAGCCAGTGGCAGGCAGCAGGTGGCTACACCTTC. It codes for CASSQWQAAGGYTF.

This sequence joins TRBV7-9 and TRBJ1-6, with 8 positions matching TRBD1. V gave up 0 bases and J gave up 10 bases; unmatched junction bases: 14. The CDR3 contains 18 residues. Germline CDR1 is SEHNR and CDR2 is FQNEAQ (reference sequence). The CDR3 region has the DNA TGTGCCAGCAGCTTAGCGGCAGTTAGGGACAGGAGCCACTCACCCCTCCACTTT. Protein product: CASSLAAVRDRSHSPLHF.

The chain employs TRBV2 and TRBJ1-5, with 10 positions matching TRBD1. Germline CDR1 is SNHLY and CDR2 is FYNNEI. V shed 6 bases and J 6 bases; nucleotides not matched to a gene: 5. CDR3 length: 14 amino acids. The CDR3 sequence is CASSRQGASQPQHF. For the CDR3, the DNA is TGTGCCAGCAGCCGACAGGGGGCTAGTCAGCCCCAGCATTTT. Variable domain in full (rest from reference TRBV2 and TRBJ1-5): EPEVTQTPSHQVTQMGQEVILRCVPISNHLYFYWYRQILGQKVEFLVSFYNNEISEKSEIFDDQFSVERPDGSNFTLKIRSTKLEDSAMYFCASSRQGASQPQHFGDGTRLSIL.

The gene calls are TRBV6-6 and TRBJ1-5; TRBD1 matches 11 bases. Germline CDR1 and CDR2: MNHNY and SVGAGI (reference sequence). The CDR3 has 15 residues. V was clipped by 4 bases and J by 5 bases; unmatched bases: 4. CDR3 bases: TGTGCCAGCAGTTTTGGGACAGGGGGTTATCAGCCCCAGCATTTT. It encodes CASSFGTGGYQPQHF.

The J gene is TRBJ2-3, the V gene TRBV3-1 (or the pseudogene TRBV3-2); D unclear. The CDR3 contains 14 residues. Per germline, CDR1 LGHDT and CDR2 YNNKEL (reference sequence). Trimming took off 0 bases at V and 7 bases at J, with 11 bases between the two ends. The CDR3 bases are TGTGCCAGCAGCCAAGATTTGGTGGGAAATACGCAGTATTTT. Translating it yields CASSQDLVGNTQYF.

This clone was found once. The chain has TRBV7-6 and TRBJ2-7, with 9 bases identical to TRBD2. This CDR3 is built from 16 residues. Germline CDR1 is SGHVS and CDR2 is FNYEAQ. Losses at the gene ends were 1 base for V and 1 base for J; bases not matched to a gene: 5. CDR3 sequence (DNA): TGTGCCAGCAGCTTAGAGAGTAGCGGGAGTTCCTACGAGCAGTACTTC. Translated: CASSLESSGSSYEQYF.

The gene calls are TRBV7-6 and TRBJ1-1, with 8 positions matching TRBD1. The CDR3 length is 15 residues. After removal of 6 bases from V and 5 bases from J, the junction contained 11 bases not matched to a gene. CDR1 is SGHVS and CDR2 is FNYEAQ in the germline V gene. The CDR3 region has the DNA TGTGCCAGCAGAATAACTCAGGGGGCGCGGACTGAAGCTTTCTTT. This codes for CASRITQGARTEAFF.

V gene TRBV6-5 combines with J gene TRBJ1-6; D unresolved. CDR3 length: 15 amino acids. Germline CDR1 is MNHEY and CDR2 is SVGAGI. V lost 6 bases, J lost 6 bases, and 15 bases lay in between. In DNA, the CDR3 is TGTGCCAGCAGCCTGCCTCGTCAACTTAATTCACCCCTCCACTTT. It codes for CASSLPRQLNSPLHF.

The chain recombines TRBV19 with TRBJ1-2, with 7 bases lining up with TRBD1. The germline V gene encodes CDR1 LNHDA and CDR2 SQIVND (reference sequence). The CDR3 loop spans 16 amino acids. The V gene end was trimmed by 7 bases and the J gene end by 8 bases; junction bases not matched to a gene: 19. The CDR3 DNA sequence: TGTGCCAGTATCGGGGACAGAAAGGACTCCGTTGGGGGCTACACCTTC. This gives the protein CASIGDRKDSVGGYTF.

This clone was picked up a small number of times. V is TRBV6-5 and J is TRBJ2-7; D is possibly TRBD1 (8 bases). The CDR3 totals 14 residues. Germline values: CDR1 MNHEY, CDR2 SVGAGI. V lost 8 bases, J lost 2 bases, and 16 bases lay in between. The CDR3 nucleotides read TGTGCCAGCGGACGGACAGGGAGGGCCTACGAGCAGTACTTC. Amino acids: CASGRTGRAYEQYF.

J is TRBJ2-1 and V is TRBV30; D is unresolved. The CDR3 covers 14 residues. Trimming removed 3 bases at V and 0 bases at J, with 9 bases between. The germline gives CDR1 GTSNPN, CDR2 SVGIG (reference sequence). The DNA for the CDR3 is TGTGCCTGGAGATCTGTAAGCTCCTACAATGAGCAGTTCTTC. The encoded protein is CAWRSVSSYNEQFF.

DNA for the CDR3: TGTGCCAGCAGGCGCGGGACTAGCGACTACAATGAGCAGTTCTTC. It specifies CASRRGTSDYNEQFF. The chain recombines TRBV2 with TRBJ2-1; 10 bases are a match to TRBD2. Germline lookup yields CDR1 SNHLY and CDR2 FYNNEI. This CDR3 spans 15 amino acids. The V and J ends lost 6 bases and 3 bases, in that order; junction bases with no gene match: 5.